One and the same sample provided the 18 T cell receptor beta chains below, sequenced in a study of T-cell reconstitution after alpha-beta-depleted transplantation in children. TCRbeta library construction was performed incorporating unique molecular identifiers. TCRdb ran MiXCR on the PCR reads and lists one entry per CDR3 protein. The table lists hundreds of thousands of distinct CDR3 sequences, around a third of them singletons. The starting material was PBMCs from the stem cell graft donor, obtained from the stem cell graft. These receptors were obtained from a human donor who donated a stem cell graft to a child with aplastic anemia.

The rearrangement uses TRBV7-8 and TRBJ2-4, with D unclear. Germline values: CDR1 SGHVS, CDR2 FQNEAQ. The CDR3 is 11 amino acids. V lost 5 bases to trimming and J lost 4 bases, with 3 bases between them. CDR3 sequence: CASSGKNIQYF. The CDR3 DNA sequence: TGTGCCAGCAGCGGAAAAAACATTCAGTACTTC. Full variable domain (remainder filled in from reference TRBV7-8 and TRBJ2-4): GAGVSQSPRYKVAKRGQDVALRCDPISGHVSLFWYQQALGQGPEFLTYFQNEAQLDKSGLPSDRFFAERPEGSVSTLKIQRTQQEDSAVYLCASSGKNIQYFGAGTRLSVL.

There are a few counts of this clonotype. V usage is TRBV7-9 and J usage is TRBJ2-3; the D gene is possibly TRBD2 (6 bases). CDR1 and CDR2 (germline): SEHNR, FQNEAQ (reference sequence). CDR3 length: 16 residues. V was pared by 5 bases and J by 0 bases, with 15 bases between. The CDR3 DNA sequence: TGTGCCAGCAGCGACGCTAGCGTTACTAGCACAGATACGCAGTATTTT. Protein product: CASSDASVTSTDTQYF. Using reference TRBV7-9 and TRBJ2-3 for the parts outside the CDR3, the full variable domain is DTGVSQNPRHKITKRGQNVTFRCDPISEHNRLYWYRQTLGQGPEFLTYFQNEAQLEKSRLLSDRFSAERPKGSFSTLEIQRTEQGDSAMYLCASSDASVTSTDTQYFGPGTRLTVL.

The rearrangement links TRBV29-1 to TRBJ1-1; D may be TRBD1 (6 bases). The CDR3 is made up of 15 amino acids. V dropped 1 base and J dropped 0 bases, with 12 bases sitting between them. Germline CDR1 SQVTM, CDR2 ANQGSEA. The CDR3 DNA reads as TGCAGCGTTGAAGTCTACAGGGTTGTGAACACTGAAGCTTTCTTT. Protein: CSVEVYRVVNTEAFF.

This clonotype turned up a few times. V and J are TRBV20-1 and TRBJ1-4; a possible D gene is TRBD1 (5 bases). The CDR3 loop spans 14 amino acids. V was pared by 6 bases and J by 4 bases, with 15 bases between. CDR1 is DFQATT, CDR2 SNEGSKA, per germline (reference sequence). The CDR3 DNA follows: TGCAGTGCGGCCGCCGGGACGGTTAATGAAAAACTGTTTTTT. Protein: CSAAAGTVNEKLFF.

The chain has TRBV5-1 and TRBJ2-1; D is unresolved. The CDR3 is 11 amino acids. V dropped 6 bases and J dropped 5 bases, with 6 bases sitting between them. CDR1 and CDR2 (germline): SGHRS, YFSETQ. The CDR3 loop reads CASIENNEQFF. In DNA form, the CDR3 reads TGCGCCAGCATAGAGAACAATGAGCAGTTCTTC.

The chain employs TRBV10-2 and TRBJ2-3; 13 bases agree with TRBD2. This CDR3 has 17 residues. Unmatched junction bases numbered 8, after V lost 3 bases and J lost 5 bases. CDR1 and CDR2 (germline): WSHSY, SAAADI. The DNA for the CDR3 is TGCGCCAGCAGTGACCCCGGACTAGCGGGAGTGGTAGATACGCAGTATTTT. Translated: CASSDPGLAGVVDTQYF.

This clonotype was observed a few times. The CDR3 DNA sequence: TGTGCCAGCAGCTTAGTAAACAGGGGGCGAAGAGCAGGCACCGGGGAGCTGTTTTTT. Translated: CASSLVNRGRRAGTGELFF. This rearrangement joins TRBV11-2 to TRBJ2-2, with 9 bases identical to TRBD1. This CDR3 comprises 19 residues. V lost 1 base, J lost 4 bases, and 13 bases stayed unmatched. The germline CDR1 and CDR2 sequences are SGHAT and FQNNGV.

J is TRBJ1-2 and V is TRBV20-1; possibly TRBD1 for D (5 bases). CDR3 length equals 15 residues. CDR1 DFQATT and CDR2 SNEGSKA come from the germline V gene (reference sequence). CDR3 protein: CSPGAAQAVSYGYTF. The DNA of the CDR3 is TGCAGCCCCGGGGCGGCACAGGCGGTCTCATATGGCTACACCTTC.

This clonotype was detected a few times. The chain combines TRBV20-1 with TRBJ1-1, with D unclear. V lost 5 bases and J 5 bases, leaving 12 bases between the germline ends. The germline V gene encodes CDR1 DFQATT and CDR2 SNEGSKA (reference sequence). The CDR3 sequence is 12 residues long. The CDR3 coding sequence is TGCAGTGCTGAAGAAGGCGGGACTGAAGCTTTCTTT. This translates into CSAEEGGTEAFF.

This clonotype was counted only a few times. J is TRBJ1-5 and V is TRBV6-5; no firm D call. Germline V gives CDR1 MNHEY, CDR2 SVGAGI. The CDR3 extends over 13 amino acids. Between the trimmed V and J ends, which lost 0 bases and 6 bases, there was a span of 6 bases. DNA of the CDR3: TGTGCCAGCAGTTACTCGATCGCTCAGCCCCAGCATTTT. Encoded protein: CASSYSIAQPQHF.

J is TRBJ2-4 and V is TRBV28; a possible D gene is TRBD2 (5 bases). Germline assignment: CDR1 MDHEN and CDR2 SYDVKM. The length of the CDR3 is 11 residues. V was trimmed by 4 bases and J by 7 bases, leaving 5 bases between them. The CDR3 DNA sequence: TGTGCCAGCAGTTCTAGCAACATTCAGTACTTC. Amino acid sequence: CASSSSNIQYF.

CDR3 residues: CASSLWWAQGSQPQHF. Written as DNA, the CDR3 is TGTGCCAGCAGCTTGTGGTGGGCCCAGGGATCACAGCCCCAGCATTTT. The chain joins TRBV5-6 to TRBJ1-5; perhaps TRBD1 as D (5 bases). V was cut by 1 base and J by 7 bases, with 18 bases left in between. There are 16 residues in the CDR3. Germline V lookup: CDR1 SGHDT, CDR2 YYEEEE.

The chain carries TRBV12-3 or TRBV12-4 and TRBJ2-7, with 11 bases that match TRBD1. Germline trimming cut 8 bases from V and 3 bases from J; bases unmatched to any gene: 6. The CDR3 totals 14 residues. CDR3 bases: TGTGCCAGCCACCCCGGGACAGGGGGCTACGAGCAGTACTTC. This translates into CASHPGTGGYEQYF.

This sequence joins TRBV5-8 and TRBJ2-5, with TRBD1 matching 7 bases. The V gene's germline CDR1 is SGHTS and CDR2 YDEGEE. Trimming cost V 10 bases and J 3 bases; bases outside gene matches: 9. The CDR3 consists of 13 residues. The CDR3 here is CAVPHRGKETQYF. The CDR3, as DNA: TGTGCCGTACCCCACAGGGGTAAAGAGACCCAGTACTTC.

This rearrangement joins TRBV28 to TRBJ1-2, with 7 bases that match TRBD1. Germline V gene sequence: CDR1 MDHEN, CDR2 SYDVKM. Trimming took 2 bases from V and 8 from J; bases not matched to a gene: 2. This CDR3 contains 12 residues. The CDR3 here is CASSLPGGGYTF. In DNA, the CDR3 is TGTGCCAGCAGTTTACCAGGGGGGGGCTACACCTTC.

V is TRBV5-4 and J is TRBJ2-7, with 7 bases aligning to TRBD2. V lost 4 bases and J lost 2; bases outside the gene matches: 12. The CDR3 is 16 amino acids. CDR1 and CDR2 from the germline V gene are SGHNT and YYREEE (reference sequence). CDR3 in DNA: TGTGCCAGCAGCCACCCTCCGGGAGGAGTCCCCTACGAGCAGTACTTC. Translated, it gives CASSHPPGGVPYEQYF.

This clonotype was counted a few times. J is TRBJ2-2 and V is TRBV9, with D hard to call. This CDR3 contains 15 residues. The germline CDR1 and CDR2 sequences are SGDLS and YYNGEE. With 1 base removed from V and 2 bases from J, the gap between germline ends came to 9 bases. The CDR3 loop is CASSVRQINTGELFF. The CDR3 region has the DNA TGTGCCAGCAGCGTACGTCAGATTAACACCGGGGAGCTGTTTTTT.

This chain uses TRBV6-4 with TRBJ1-1; 8 bases match TRBD1. The CDR3 loop spans 13 amino acids. CDR1 is MRHNA, CDR2 SNTAGT, per germline. V was pared by 8 bases and J by 4 bases, with 6 bases of the junction left unmatched. Here the CDR3 DNA reads TGTGCCAGCTTTGACAGGGGAGTCACTGAAGCTTTCTTT. Protein: CASFDRGVTEAFF.